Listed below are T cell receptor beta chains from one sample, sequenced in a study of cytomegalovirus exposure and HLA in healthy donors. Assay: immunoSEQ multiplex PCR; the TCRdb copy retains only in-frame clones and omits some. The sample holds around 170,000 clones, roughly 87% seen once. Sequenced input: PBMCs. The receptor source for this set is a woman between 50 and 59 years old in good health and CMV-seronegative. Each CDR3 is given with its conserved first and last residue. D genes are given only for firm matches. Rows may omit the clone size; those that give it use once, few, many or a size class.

TGTGCCAGCAGCTCAGGGGGTCAAGAGACCCAGTACTTC	CASSSGGQETQYF	-	TRBD1	TRBV7-3	TRBJ2-5
TGTGCCAGCAGTTTAACGATAGCGGGGGGGAGCACAGATACGCAGTATTTT	CASSLTIAGGSTDTQYF	-	TRBD2	TRBV27	TRBJ2-3
TGTGCCAGCAGCGGGACTACCTACAATGAGCAGTTCTTC	CASSGTTYNEQFF	few	-	TRBV9	TRBJ2-1
TGTGCCAGCAGTGAACAGACCGGGGGGACGGTCATATATTTT	CASSEQTGGTVIYF	-	-	TRBV6-1	TRBJ1-3
TGTGCCAGCAGCTCGGCGGGTAGCGGGAGGTTGGGGCAGTATTTT	CASSSAGSGRLGQYF	once	TRBD2	TRBV5-4	TRBJ2-3
TGCGCCAGCAGCTGGACTAGCGGGACCGGCTACGAGCAATACTTC	CASSWTSGTGYEQYF	-	TRBD2	TRBV5-1	TRBJ2-7
TGTGCCAGCACACCGGACCGGGGGGTGAAGGTTCAGCCCCAGCATTTT	CASTPDRGVKVQPQHF	once	-	TRBV28	TRBJ1-5
TGTGCCAGTAGTATTGGAGGTTACGAGCAGTACTTC	CASSIGGYEQYF	-	-	TRBV19	TRBJ2-7
TGTGCCAGCAGTGAAAGGGGGTCTGGGGCCAACGTCCTGACTTTC	CASSERGSGANVLTF	-	-	TRBV25-1	TRBJ2-6
TGTGCCAGCACCACCGACAGGGGTAATTCACCCCTCCACTTT	CASTTDRGNSPLHF	-	TRBD1	TRBV2	TRBJ1-6
TGTGCCTGGAGTTTCAGGGACAGAAGTCAAGAGACCCAGTACTTC	CAWSFRDRSQETQYF	-	TRBD1	TRBV30	TRBJ2-5
TGCGCCAGCAGCAAGACAGGGGATCAGCCCCAGCATTTT	CASSKTGDQPQHF	few	TRBD1	TRBV4-1	TRBJ1-5
TGTGCCTGGATACCTCTCAGGGGGTTTGAAGCTTTCTTT	CAWIPLRGFEAFF	-	TRBD1	TRBV30	TRBJ1-1
TGTGCCAGCAGCTTAACGTACAAAGATACGCAGTATTTT	CASSLTYKDTQYF	-	-	TRBV7-3	TRBJ2-3
TGTGCCTACACCGGGTTAGAGAACACTGAAGCTTTCTTT	CAYTGLENTEAFF	-	-	TRBV30	TRBJ1-1
TGTGCCAGCATAAGGACAGGGGGATTTGAGCAGTTCTTC	CASIRTGGFEQFF	-	TRBD1	TRBV25-1	TRBJ2-1
TGTGCCAGTAGTCGACCCCTGGGACAGGGAGGTGAAAAACTGTTTTTT	CASSRPLGQGGEKLFF	-	TRBD1	TRBV19	TRBJ1-4
TGTGCCAGCAGTTTAACCGGGCTAGCTGGCTACGAGCAGTACTTC	CASSLTGLAGYEQYF	-	-	TRBV27	TRBJ2-7
TGTGCCAGCAGCCAAGACCCCGCTAGCGGAATATACTCGGGGTACAATGAGCAGTTCTTC	CASSQDPASGIYSGYNEQFF	-	TRBD2	TRBV4-2	TRBJ2-1
TGCGCCAGCGGCTTTGGGACAGGGACGTACCAAGAGACCCAGTACTTC	CASGFGTGTYQETQYF	-	TRBD1	TRBV5-1	TRBJ2-5
TGTGCCAGCAGCACGGACACCCTGGACACCGGGGAGCTGTTTTTT	CASSTDTLDTGELFF	-	-	TRBV5-5	TRBJ2-2
TGTGCCAGCAGCTTAGCATCAGGGGCTGGAAACACCATATATTTT	CASSLASGAGNTIYF	-	-	TRBV7-9	TRBJ1-3
TGTGCCAGCAGTGCTGGGTCCCCGGGGTACGAGCAGTACTTC	CASSAGSPGYEQYF	-	-	TRBV6-1	TRBJ2-7
TGTGCCAGCAGCTTGTCAGGGAATGAAAAACTGTTTTTT	CASSLSGNEKLFF	-	-	TRBV7-9	TRBJ1-4
TGCGCCAGCAGGCCCCCAGGGTCCATGAACACTGAAGCTTTCTTT	CASRPPGSMNTEAFF	-	-	TRBV5-1	TRBJ1-1
TGTGCCAGCAGTGAGACGTACAGGGACACTGAAGCTTTCTTT	CASSETYRDTEAFF	-	-	TRBV6-5	TRBJ1-1
TGTGCCAGTAGTATAGGTGGGAGTGGGTCCTACGAGCAGTACTTC	CASSIGGSGSYEQYF	-	-	TRBV19	TRBJ2-7
TGTGCCAGCAGTTTATGGGGGACTACTGGGGAGCAGTTCTTC	CASSLWGTTGEQFF	once	TRBD2	TRBV28	TRBJ2-1
TGCGCCAGCAGGACTAGCGGATTCCGAGGCACCGGGGAGCTGTTTTTT	CASRTSGFRGTGELFF	-	TRBD2	TRBV5-1	TRBJ2-2
TGTGCCAGCTCACGGACTAGCGGGAGCTCAGATACGCAGTATTTT	CASSRTSGSSDTQYF	few	TRBD2	TRBV18	TRBJ2-3
TGTGCCAGCAGTTTACGGCTGGCGGATAATGAGCAGTACTTC	CASSLRLADNEQYF	-	-	TRBV7-2	TRBJ2-7
TGTGCCAGCGGTCAGACAGGGGAGACTGAAGCTTTCTTT	CASGQTGETEAFF	-	TRBD1	TRBV6-5	TRBJ1-1
TGTGCCAGCAGCTTGGACCGCGGTCAGCCCCAGCATTTT	CASSLDRGQPQHF	-	-	TRBV5-6	TRBJ1-5
TGCGCCAGCAGCTTGGAAGGACAGGGTGACACCATATATTTT	CASSLEGQGDTIYF	-	TRBD1	TRBV5-1	TRBJ1-3
TGTGCCAGCAGTCGGACAGTCTCAGATACGCAGTATTTT	CASSRTVSDTQYF	-	-	TRBV6-4	TRBJ2-3
TGTGCCAGCAGTTTATCGCGGGGGACCGGGGAGCTGTTTTTT	CASSLSRGTGELFF	-	TRBD2	TRBV27	TRBJ2-2
TGTGCCAGCACCGAGTTGGGGAGCCCCAATGAGCAGTTCTTC	CASTELGSPNEQFF	-	-	TRBV7-9	TRBJ2-1
TGTGCCAGCAGCTTAAAGACCAGTCAGGGTATATACAATGAGCAGTTCTTC	CASSLKTSQGIYNEQFF	-	-	TRBV7-3	TRBJ2-1
TGTGCCAGCAGTTTAGCCAGTAGAAACACCATATATTTT	CASSLASRNTIYF	-	-	TRBV28	TRBJ1-3
TGTGCCAGCTCACCAACGGGAGGAGGATACAATGAGCAGTTCTTC	CASSPTGGGYNEQFF	-	TRBD2	TRBV18	TRBJ2-1
TGTGCCAGCAGCAAAGGACTGTTGACCTACGAGCAGTACTTC	CASSKGLLTYEQYF	-	-	TRBV21-1	TRBJ2-7
TGTGCCAGCAGTGATGCTAGCGGGGGAGAGGCCCAGTACTTC	CASSDASGGEAQYF	-	TRBD2	TRBV2	TRBJ2-5
TGTGCCAGCAGCGTTCAAAGCGCCGTGGGCGAGCAGTACTTC	CASSVQSAVGEQYF	-	-	TRBV9	TRBJ2-7
TGTGCCAGCAGCCCAACATCGGGGGGCGGCTATGGCTACACCTTC	CASSPTSGGGYGYTF	-	-	TRBV14	TRBJ1-2
TGCAGCGTTGGAGACAGGGGATCCTACAATGAGCAGTTCTTC	CSVGDRGSYNEQFF	once	TRBD1	TRBV29-1	TRBJ2-1
TGTGCCAGCAGCCAGGGACAGGGTAACGAGCAGTACTTC	CASSQGQGNEQYF	-	TRBD1	TRBV7-3	TRBJ2-7
TGTGCCAGCAGTCCATCCTACGAGCAGTACTTC	CASSPSYEQYF	-	-	TRBV2	TRBJ2-7
TGTGCCAGCAGCTCAGGGAGGGGGGGGCGGGAGACCCAGTACTTC	CASSSGRGGRETQYF	once	-	TRBV11-2	TRBJ2-5
TGTGCCACAGGGGCGGGTTGGGCTGAAGCTTTCTTT	CATGAGWAEAFF	-	-	TRBV28	TRBJ1-1
TGTGCCAGCAGCCCCTCTACCCGCCAAGAGACCCAGTACTTC	CASSPSTRQETQYF	-	-	TRBV7-6	TRBJ2-5
TGTGCCAGCAGCGTCCAAGTAGCGGGAGTTACCAATGAGCAGTTCTTC	CASSVQVAGVTNEQFF	-	TRBD2	TRBV7-8	TRBJ2-1
TGTGCCAGCAGTGAATTGGAGCGGGAGGCCCTTCCGTTCTTC	CASSELEREALPFF	once	TRBD2	TRBV2	TRBJ2-1
TGCAGCGTGACACCAGGGTCCGGCGAGCAGTACTTC	CSVTPGSGEQYF	-	-	TRBV29-1	TRBJ2-7
TGCGCCAGCACCCCGGGTGGCATACCTGGGAACACCATATATTTT	CASTPGGIPGNTIYF	-	-	TRBV5-1	TRBJ1-3
TGTGCCAGCAGCAATTGGCGGGAGGGCCTAAAGGAGCAGTACTTC	CASSNWREGLKEQYF	-	TRBD2	TRBV7-8	TRBJ2-7
TGTGCCGAAACCGGCGGCAGCACAGATACGCAGTATTTT	CAETGGSTDTQYF	-	-	TRBV30	TRBJ2-3